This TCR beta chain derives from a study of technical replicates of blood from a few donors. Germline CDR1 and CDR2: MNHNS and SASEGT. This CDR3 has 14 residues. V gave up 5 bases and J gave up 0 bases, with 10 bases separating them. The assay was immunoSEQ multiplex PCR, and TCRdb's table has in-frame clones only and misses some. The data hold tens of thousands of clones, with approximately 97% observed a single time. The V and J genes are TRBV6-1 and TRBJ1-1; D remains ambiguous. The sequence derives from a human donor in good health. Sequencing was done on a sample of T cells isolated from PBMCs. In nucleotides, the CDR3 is TGTGCCAGCAGTTTAGAGGTAATGAACACTGAAGCTTTCTTT. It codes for CASSLEVMNTEAFF.